Listed below are T cell receptor beta chains from one sample, sequenced in a study of shared clonotypes between healthy human individuals. Measured with immunoSEQ multiplex PCR; TCRdb has only the in-frame clones, and not every one. In the table there are fewer than 600,000 clones, roughly 79% of which are singletons. Sequencing was carried out using PBMCs. The receptors were sampled from a woman aged 40 to 50 in good health. Some clones in this sample may be carry-over from other donors' samples. Both conserved end residues are part of each CDR3. The D gene is left open where the match is weak. Clone size appears in some rows only: once, few, many, or a class for an expanded clone.

v_gene: TRBV2; d_gene: TRBD2; abundance: .; j_gene: TRBJ2-7; CDR3aa: CASSEASGGFYEQYF; CDR3nt: TGTGCCAGCAGTGAGGCTAGCGGGGGCTTTTACGAGCAGTACTTC
v_gene: TRBV7-2; d_gene: TRBD1; abundance: .; j_gene: TRBJ1-5; CDR3aa: CASSLRQGQPQHF; CDR3nt: TGTGCCAGCAGCCTAAGACAGGGGCAGCCCCAGCATTTT
v_gene: TRBV7-3; d_gene: TRBD2; abundance: .; j_gene: TRBJ2-2; CDR3aa: CASSLAGVNTGELFF; CDR3nt: TGTGCCAGCAGCTTAGCGGGAGTGAACACCGGGGAGCTGTTTTTT
v_gene: TRBV14; d_gene: .; abundance: .; j_gene: TRBJ2-1; CDR3aa: CASSQGSGEQFF; CDR3nt: TGTGCCAGCAGCCAAGGATCCGGTGAGCAGTTCTTC
v_gene: TRBV5-4; d_gene: .; abundance: .; j_gene: TRBJ1-2; CDR3aa: CASSLGGAANYGYTF; CDR3nt: TGTGCCAGCAGCTTGGGGGGGGCGGCGAACTATGGCTACACCTTC
v_gene: TRBV5-1; d_gene: TRBD1; abundance: .; j_gene: TRBJ1-2; CDR3aa: CASSSVPGQGARYYGYTF; CDR3nt: TGCGCCAGCAGCTCCGTCCCGGGACAGGGGGCGCGGTACTATGGCTACACCTTC
v_gene: TRBV7-3; d_gene: .; abundance: once; j_gene: TRBJ2-2; CDR3aa: CASSSHTGELFF; CDR3nt: TGTGCCAGCAGCTCTCATACCGGGGAGCTGTTTTTT
v_gene: TRBV4-2; d_gene: .; abundance: .; j_gene: TRBJ2-7; CDR3aa: CASSSIVRGKIDEQYF; CDR3nt: TGTGCCAGCAGCTCCATAGTTCGCGGGAAAATCGACGAGCAGTACTTC
v_gene: TRBV4-3; d_gene: TRBD1; abundance: few; j_gene: TRBJ2-3; CDR3aa: CASSHTGGSADTQYF; CDR3nt: TGCGCCAGCAGCCACACAGGGGGCAGTGCAGATACGCAGTATTTT
v_gene: TRBV5-6; d_gene: .; abundance: few; j_gene: TRBJ2-5; CDR3aa: CASSYGPKETQYF; CDR3nt: TGTGCCAGCAGCTATGGCCCTAAAGAGACCCAGTACTTC
v_gene: TRBV30; d_gene: .; abundance: .; j_gene: TRBJ2-7; CDR3aa: CAWMRGYEQYF; CDR3nt: TGTGCCTGGATGCGTGGTTACGAGCAGTACTTC
v_gene: TRBV6-6; d_gene: .; abundance: .; j_gene: TRBJ2-7; CDR3aa: CASSYSNSEQYF; CDR3nt: TGTGCCAGCAGTTACTCGAACTCTGAGCAGTACTTC
v_gene: TRBV2; d_gene: .; abundance: few; j_gene: TRBJ2-5; CDR3aa: CASSEGETQYF; CDR3nt: TGTGCCAGCAGTGAAGGAGAGACCCAGTACTTC
v_gene: TRBV27; d_gene: .; abundance: .; j_gene: TRBJ2-7; CDR3aa: CASSLSIRGEQYF; CDR3nt: TGTGCCAGCAGTTTATCGATAAGGGGCGAGCAGTACTTC
v_gene: TRBV5-1; d_gene: TRBD1; abundance: once; j_gene: TRBJ2-5; CDR3aa: CASSRTGESETQYF; CDR3nt: TGCGCCAGCAGCAGGACAGGGGAGTCAGAGACCCAGTACTTC
v_gene: TRBV9; d_gene: TRBD2; abundance: many; j_gene: TRBJ2-1; CDR3aa: CASSPDGTSGSFEQFF; CDR3nt: TGTGCCAGCAGCCCGGATGGGACTAGCGGGAGTTTTGAGCAGTTCTTC
v_gene: TRBV6-1; d_gene: .; abundance: .; j_gene: TRBJ2-1; CDR3aa: CASSDQPYNEQFF; CDR3nt: TGTGCCAGCAGTGACCAGCCATACAATGAGCAGTTCTTC
v_gene: TRBV27; d_gene: .; abundance: .; j_gene: TRBJ2-2; CDR3aa: CASSLGDATGELFF; CDR3nt: TGTGCCAGCAGTTTGGGAGACGCCACCGGGGAGCTGTTTTTT
v_gene: TRBV5-1; d_gene: .; abundance: .; j_gene: TRBJ2-3; CDR3aa: CASSLIGTSTDTQYF; CDR3nt: TGCGCCAGCAGCTTGATAGGGACGAGCACAGATACGCAGTATTTT
v_gene: TRBV30; d_gene: TRBD2; abundance: .; j_gene: TRBJ2-7; CDR3aa: CAWSRLAGGHYEQYF; CDR3nt: TGTGCCTGGAGCCGACTAGCGGGAGGACACTACGAGCAGTACTTC
v_gene: TRBV11-3; d_gene: .; abundance: .; j_gene: TRBJ1-2; CDR3aa: CASSPRAGRGYTF; CDR3nt: TGTGCCAGCAGCCCCCGGGCCGGACGAGGCTACACCTTC
v_gene: TRBV18; d_gene: .; abundance: .; j_gene: TRBJ1-1; CDR3aa: CASSSSGTAVSDTEAFF; CDR3nt: TGTGCCAGCTCATCCTCCGGGACCGCGGTTTCGGACACTGAAGCTTTCTTT
v_gene: TRBV16; d_gene: .; abundance: .; j_gene: TRBJ1-3; CDR3aa: CASSQSSLSGNTIYF; CDR3nt: TGTGCCAGCAGCCAATCATCGCTCTCTGGAAACACCATATATTTT
v_gene: TRBV7-9; d_gene: TRBD1; abundance: .; j_gene: TRBJ2-5; CDR3aa: CASSLAGTGGTQYF; CDR3nt: TGTGCCAGCAGCCTAGCCGGGACAGGCGGGACCCAGTACTTC
v_gene: TRBV5-8; d_gene: .; abundance: once; j_gene: TRBJ1-1; CDR3aa: CASSLEGNTEAFF; CDR3nt: TGTGCCAGCAGCTTGGAAGGGAACACTGAAGCTTTCTTT